These 3 T cell receptor beta chains came from one sample sequenced in a study of blood T cell repertoires in COVID-19. TCRdb's table, derived via immunoSEQ multiplex PCR, lists solely in-frame clones and lacks some. The top ten hold under 2.5% of the sample, which has around 140,000 clones, about 87% seen once. Material for sequencing was peripheral blood. The source is a man aged 50 or older with active COVID-19.

The V and J genes are TRBV7-2 and TRBJ2-6, with D perhaps matching TRBD1 (5 bases). This CDR3 is 17 amino acids long. Germline V lookup: CDR1 SGHTA, CDR2 FQGNSA. The germline V and J ends were trimmed by 4 bases and 0 bases, with 13 bases remaining between them. This chain's CDR3 is CASSSAYRSSGANVLTF. The CDR3 bases are TGTGCCAGCAGCTCAGCCTACAGGAGCTCTGGGGCCAACGTCCTGACTTTC.

A note on this clone: The junction departs from germline at one end; a sequencing error may be responsible. The chain employs TRBV5-4 and TRBJ2-5; D remains unclear. Per germline, CDR1 SGHNT and CDR2 YYREEE (reference sequence). The length of the CDR3 is 14 residues. The CDR3 reads CASSFSIGGETQYF. The CDR3 DNA reads TGTGCCAGCAGCTTCTCGATAGGTGGAGAGACTCAGTACTTC.

The rearrangement uses TRBV6-5 and TRBJ1-6, with a possible D match to TRBD1 (5 bases). Trimming took off 6 bases at V and 11 bases at J, with 14 bases between the two ends. CDR3 length: 13 amino acids. Germline values: CDR1 MNHEY, CDR2 SVGAGI. CDR3 loop: CASRPLKTAPLHF. The CDR3, as DNA: TGTGCCAGCAGGCCCCTTAAGACAGCACCCCTCCACTTT.